These T cell receptor beta chains were read from a single sample in a study of OX40 agonist ivuxolimab in advanced cancers. Assay used: immunoSEQ multiplex PCR; TCRdb lists only in-frame clones, some missing. The table lists 70,000 to 85,000 clones, about 79% of them singletons, with more than 0.95% in the top ten. Material: CD4+ or CD8+ T cells sorted from blood, obtained in a trial of the OX40 agonist ivuxolimab. The receptors originated from an adult with an advanced solid tumor such as melanoma, head and neck, liver or kidney cancer. The CDR3 runs from the conserved cysteine through the conserved F or W. D genes are given only for firm matches. Where a row states a size, it is once, few, many or the class of an expanded clone; other rows omit it.

len	abundance	j_gene	d_gene	v_gene	CDR3nt	CDR3aa
16	.	TRBJ1-3	.	TRBV18	TGTGCCAGCTCTCGACGGGGTTCGGGCTCTGGAAACACCATATATTTT	CASSRRGSGSGNTIYF
15	.	TRBJ2-7	TRBD1	TRBV5-5	TGTGCCAGCAGCTTGGAAACAGGGGAAGCCTACGAGCAGTACTTC	CASSLETGEAYEQYF
15	.	TRBJ1-1	TRBD1	TRBV4-3	TGCGCCAGCAGCCAAGACGACAGGGGGAACGCTGAAGCTTTCTTT	CASSQDDRGNAEAFF
17	.	TRBJ2-2	.	TRBV4-1	TGCGCCAGCAGCCAAGTGGTGGCAGGGGTTGGCACCGGGGAGCTGTTTTTT	CASSQVVAGVGTGELFF
14	.	TRBJ2-7	.	TRBV5-4	TGTGCCAGCAGCTTGTCGAAGACGGACTACGAGCAGTACTTC	CASSLSKTDYEQYF
12	.	TRBJ1-2	TRBD1	TRBV29-1	TGCAGCGGGAGCCAGGGGGCAGGGGGCTACACCTTC	CSGSQGAGGYTF
16	.	TRBJ1-5	TRBD1	TRBV6-1	TGTGCCAGCAGTGACGCGACAGGGAGCTTCAATCAGCCCCAGCATTTT	CASSDATGSFNQPQHF
11	.	TRBJ1-2	.	TRBV11-2	TGTGCCAGCAGCCCATGGACAGTCTCTACCTTC	CASSPWTVSTF
15	.	TRBJ1-6	.	TRBV19	TGTGCCAGTAGTATAAGGGGGTTGAGAGATTCACCCCTCCACTTT	CASSIRGLRDSPLHF
15	.	TRBJ1-6	.	TRBV4-2	TGTGCCAGCAGCCAAGACAAAGCGATGGTTTCACCCCTCCACTTT	CASSQDKAMVSPLHF
17	once	TRBJ2-7	.	TRBV13	TGTGCCAGCAGCTTGTATGTTCTGGGGGCTAGCTCCGACGAGCAGTACTTC	CASSLYVLGASSDEQYF
13	.	TRBJ1-1	.	TRBV27	TGTGCCAGCTCTCAACAGAGGGTCACTGAAGCTTTCTTT	CASSQQRVTEAFF